The 21 T cell receptor beta chains reported below all come from one sample, sequenced in a study of beta chain features in type 1 diabetes. The antigens of these receptors remain unknown. Expressed TCRB transcripts were sequenced, since all the RNA that had been isolated was reverse transcribed. Sequencing was performed with immunoSEQ multiplex PCR; in TCRdb, only in-frame clones are kept and a portion is missing. This table holds 600,000 to 700,000 clones, 13% found once. Broader study findings: Among patients with Type 1 diabetes, TCRB CDR3s were moderately but significantly shorter in every one of the four CD4+ subsets.

The sample comprised naive CD4+ T cells from blood. The receptors derive from a man aged 18 to 29 with type 1 diabetes.

In this sample, this clone turned up a few times. CDR3 in amino acids: CASSLSSGVSNQPQHF. The DNA for the CDR3 is TGTGCCAGCAGTTTAAGCTCAGGGGTAAGCAATCAGCCCCAGCATTTT. This chain links TRBV27 with TRBJ1-5; D may be TRBD1 (6 bases). Germline values: CDR1 MNHEY, CDR2 SMNVEV (reference sequence). V lost 2 bases and J lost 1, with 12 bases in between. The CDR3 is 16 amino acids.

The chain is built from TRBV4-2 and TRBJ2-3; 15 nucleotides line up with TRBD2. The germline CDR1 and CDR2 sequences are LGHNA and YNFKEQ. V shed 0 bases, J shed 0 bases, and the junction held 7 bases outside the gene matches. This CDR3 contains 20 residues. The CDR3 spells CASSQDPIGLAGGSTDTQYF. The CDR3 DNA reads as TGTGCCAGCAGCCAAGATCCCATTGGACTAGCGGGGGGGAGCACAGATACGCAGTATTTT.

About this clone: Mismatch with germline at one junction end may stem from a read error. The V call is TRBV7-7, the J call TRBJ2-1; D may be TRBD1 (5 bases). From germline, CDR1 is SSHAT and CDR2 FNYEAQ (reference sequence). The CDR3 covers 13 residues. CDR3: CASSVTAGAEQFF. CDR3 bases: TGTGCTAGCAGCGTTACGGCTGGGGCTGAGCAGTTCTTC.

This rearrangement joins TRBV29-1 to TRBJ2-3; D not certain. The CDR3 spans 12 residues. V lost 3 bases and J lost 4, with 8 bases in between. CDR1 and CDR2 from the germline V gene are SQVTM and ANQGSEA. CDR3 bases: TGCAGCGTTGACCGCGGCCCAGATACGCAGTATTTT. As protein: CSVDRGPDTQYF.

This clone occurred a few times. The chain joins TRBV4-2 to TRBJ2-1, with 12 positions matching TRBD2. CDR1 is LGHNA, CDR2 YNFKEQ, per germline. The CDR3 is 15 residues long. V lost 4 bases, J lost 9 bases, and 7 bases stayed unmatched. CDR3 DNA: TGTGCCAGCAGCCCCTCTAGCGGGGGGGCTTCTGAGCAGTTCTTC. Translated: CASSPSSGGASEQFF.

This clone was counted between two and nine times. CDR3 sequence reads: CASSPGQGATQPQHF. The CDR3 nucleotides are TGCGCCAGCAGCCCCGGGCAGGGGGCTACTCAGCCCCAGCATTTT. The rearrangement uses TRBV5-1 and TRBJ1-5; TRBD1 agrees at 8 bases. The length of the CDR3 is 15 residues. Germline V lookup: CDR1 SGHRS, CDR2 YFSETQ. With 4 bases clipped from V and 6 bases from J, the junction kept 9 bases outside the gene matches.

This rearrangement joins TRBV27 to TRBJ2-2; D not resolved. V was trimmed by 6 bases and J by 3 bases, leaving 14 bases between them. This CDR3 has 15 amino acids. Per the germline V gene, CDR1 is MNHEY and CDR2 is SMNVEV (reference sequence). The CDR3 DNA reads TGTGCCAGCAGCTCACCAAACAGTTACACCGGGGAGCTGTTTTTT. Encoded protein: CASSSPNSYTGELFF.

CDR3: CASSLDRIFGTQYF. CDR3 DNA sequence: TGTGCCAGCAGCTTGGACAGGATATTCGGGACCCAGTACTTC. The chain carries TRBV5-4 and TRBJ2-5; possibly TRBD1 for D (5 bases). The ends were cut back, 0 bases at V and 7 bases at J, with 13 bases in the middle. In germline, CDR1 is SGHNT, CDR2 YYREEE (reference sequence). This CDR3 contains 14 residues.

This clone was detected a few times. The CDR3 is CATTRSRQGSRPPLHF. In DNA form, the CDR3 reads TGTGCCACCACCCGTTCCCGACAGGGAAGCAGGCCACCCCTCCACTTT. The J gene is TRBJ1-6, the V gene TRBV15; 7 nucleotides agree with TRBD1. V lost 7 bases and J lost 11; bases outside the gene matches: 17. Germline V CDR1 and CDR2: LNHNV, YYDKDF (reference sequence). The CDR3 loop spans 16 amino acids.

About this clone itself: An end of the junction does not agree with germline; a read error may underlie this. V and J are TRBV7-7 and TRBJ2-7, with D possibly TRBD2 on 7 matching bases. This CDR3 has 13 residues. Germline CDR1 reads SSHAT; CDR2 reads FNYEAQ (reference sequence). The CDR3, as DNA: TGTGCTAGCAGTCGCGAGGCGGGGGCGGCTATACACTTC. This translates into CASSREAGAAIHF.

This clone was seen more than once but under ten times. V gene TRBV21-1 combines with J gene TRBJ1-2. TRBV21-1 is a pseudogene. The length of the CDR3 is 14 residues. CDR3 protein: CASSNRWRYYGYTF. The DNA for the CDR3 is TGTGCCAGCAGCAACAGGTGGAGGTACTATGGCTACACCTTC.

J is TRBJ1-1 and V is TRBV9; D not certain. Trimming pared 3 bases from V and 1 base from J, leaving 13 bases between. The CDR3 has 15 amino acids. Germline V gene data show CDR1 as SGDLS and CDR2 as YYNGEE. CDR3 nucleotides: TGTGCCAGCAGCGCGACACAGAAATCGAACACTGAAGCTTTCTTT. This translates into CASSATQKSNTEAFF.

This chain joins TRBV25-1 and TRBJ2-5, with a weak D call TRBD2 (5 bases). Between the trimmed V and J ends, which lost 0 bases and 1 base, there was a span of 9 bases. Germline assignment: CDR1 MGHDK and CDR2 SYGVNS. This CDR3 spans 15 amino acids. For the CDR3, the DNA is TGTGCCAGCAGTGAATATGGACTGTTCCAAGAGACCCAGTACTTC. Encoded protein: CASSEYGLFQETQYF. The whole variable domain, remainder taken from reference TRBV25-1 and TRBJ2-5, is EADIYQTPRYLVIGTGKKITLECSQTMGHDKMYWYQQDPGMELHLIHYSYGVNSTEKGDLSSESTVSRIRTEHFPLTLESARPSHTSQYLCASSEYGLFQETQYFGPGTRLLVL.

This clone occurred a few times. V usage is TRBV7-3 and J usage is TRBJ1-2; a possible D gene is TRBD1 (5 bases). Deletions cut 2 bases from V and 3 bases from J, with 7 bases between. This CDR3 contains 13 residues. CDR1 SGHTA and CDR2 FQGTGA come from the germline V gene. The CDR3 sequence is CASSLDRDYGYTF. CDR3 coding DNA: TGTGCCAGCAGCTTAGACAGAGACTATGGCTACACCTTC.

V and J are TRBV2 and TRBJ1-1; 7 positions match TRBD1. V lost 5 bases and J lost 1; bases outside the gene matches: 4. This CDR3 is 14 amino acids long. CDR1 is SNHLY and CDR2 is FYNNEI in the germline V gene. CDR3 sequence (DNA): TGTGCCAGCAGTCCCCAGGGGGGGAACACTGAAGCTTTCTTT. This codes for CASSPQGGNTEAFF.

The chain recombines TRBV6-5 with TRBJ1-5; TRBD1 agrees at 7 bases. CDR3 length equals 15 residues. V was clipped by 5 bases and J by 2 bases; unmatched bases: 6. Germline values: CDR1 MNHEY, CDR2 SVGAGI. The DNA for the CDR3 is TGTGCCAGCAGTCTGGGACAGCTTCGCAATCAGCCCCAGCATTTT. Amino acids: CASSLGQLRNQPQHF.

This clone was seen a few times. The genes are TRBV5-6 and TRBJ2-7, with D tentatively TRBD2 (5 bases). The length of the CDR3 is 15 residues. V shed 1 base and J shed 5 bases, with 16 bases lying between them. Germline CDR1 SGHDT, CDR2 YYEEEE. DNA of the CDR3: TGTGCCAGCAGCTTGCGGGGAATCCTTGGGGACGAGCAGTACTTC. Translated, it gives CASSLRGILGDEQYF. Looking up the rest from reference TRBV5-6 and TRBJ2-7 gives the full variable domain: DAGVTQSPTHLIKTRGQQVTLRCSPKSGHDTVSWYQQALGQGPQFIFQYYEEEERQRGNFPDRFSGHQFPNYSSELNVNALLLGDSALYLCASSLRGILGDEQYFGPGTRLTVT.

The chain's CDR3 is CASTGPTRNTEAFF. CDR3 sequence (DNA): TGTGCCAGCACCGGGCCCACACGGAACACTGAAGCTTTCTTT. The chain recombines TRBV7-2 with TRBJ1-1, with D uncertain. Germline assignment: CDR1 SGHTA and CDR2 FQGNSA. V lost 7 bases and J 1 base, leaving 13 bases between the germline ends. The CDR3 is made up of 14 amino acids.

Concerning this clone itself: Additional DNA sequences in this sample encode the identical CDR3. V is TRBV5-4 and J is TRBJ1-6; 7 bases agree with TRBD1. Germline values: CDR1 SGHNT, CDR2 YYREEE (reference sequence). Trimming at V came to 0 bases and at J to 3 bases, leaving 0 bases not matched to a gene. The CDR3 consists of 15 residues. CDR3 region: CASSLAGGYNSPLHF. The CDR3 bases are TGTGCCAGCAGCTTGGCAGGGGGCTATAATTCACCCCTCCACTTT.

This chain links TRBV19 with TRBJ2-3; 9 bases map to TRBD1. CDR1 is LNHDA, CDR2 SQIVND, per germline (reference sequence). The CDR3 spans 16 residues. The V segment lost 6 bases and the J segment 2 bases; nucleotides outside the gene matches: 9. CDR3 sequence: CASSQDRGTNTDTQYF. The CDR3 region has the DNA TGTGCCAGTAGCCAAGACAGGGGGACAAACACAGATACGCAGTATTTT.

This clone was detected only a few times. The same CDR3 arises from other DNA sequences in this sample as well. V gene TRBV18 combines with J gene TRBJ1-1; D is unclear. CDR3 size: 13 residues. Germline CDR1 and CDR2: KGHSH and LQKENI. V was shortened by 2 bases and J by 2 bases, with 6 bases between the two germline ends. CDR3 in DNA: TGTGCCAGCTCACCAACACAAAACACTGAAGCTTTCTTT. Translated, it gives CASSPTQNTEAFF.